This T cell receptor beta chain was found in a study of T cell clonality in common variable immunodeficiency. Study-wide results and caveats: CVID subjects had higher TCRbeta clonality than healthy controls, most marked in about a third. CVID subjects shared fewer TCRbeta clones than healthy controls did. Fewer deletions and N-nucleotide insertions were reportedly seen in common variable immunodeficiency TCR beta sequences.

Profiling relied on immunoSEQ multiplex PCR, and the TCRdb table lists in-frame clones only, not all of them. The sample shows around 30,000 clones, none of them appearing just once. This clone turned up a few times. The target antigen is unknown. The read terminates 3 residues before the CDR3 end, so the remaining end is supplied by the germline J gene. Losses at the gene ends were 2 bases for V and 4 bases for J; bases not matched to a gene: 10. CDR3 length: 17 amino acids. Germline lookup yields CDR1 KGHSH and CDR2 LQKENI. Reduced serum IgG, IgA and/or IgM plus specific antibody deficiency defined CVID.

The V and J genes are TRBV18 and TRBJ2-2; 7 bases line up with TRBD1. The origin of this receptor is a human donor with common variable immunodeficiency. Sequencing was carried out using peripheral blood mononuclear cells. CDR3 DNA, as far as it was read: TGTGCCAGCTCACCATTTCAGAGGACAGGCCGCACCGGGGAG. It specifies CASSPFQRTGRTGE. The entire CDR3 reads CASSPFQRTGRTGELFF.